This TCR beta chain is drawn from a study of long-term antiretroviral therapy in people with HIV. Notes on the study in general: HIV repertoire CDR3 lengths ranged less widely than those of controls.

CDR1 is SQVTM, CDR2 ANQGSEA, per germline. Trimming removed 1 base at V and 0 bases at J, with 13 bases between. The CDR3 runs to 15 residues. Version v3.0 of the immunoSEQ assay ran at survey level. Assay used: immunoSEQ multiplex PCR; TCRdb lists only in-frame clones, some missing. The sample has 20,000 to 30,000 clones, 70% to 80% seen once; the top ten hold 8% to 10%. This clone was seen only a few times. The antigen remains unidentified. This clonotype was obtained from a woman between 35 and 50 years old with HIV. Material: unsorted PBMCs, obtained 1.2 years after starting antiretroviral therapy. The chain has TRBV29-1 and TRBJ2-7; D gene unclear. This chain's CDR3 is CSVEVTRTSSYEQYF. The CDR3 DNA reads TGCAGCGTTGAAGTGACCAGGACGTCCTCCTACGAGCAGTACTTC.